This TCR beta chain was obtained from a study of shared clonotypes between healthy human individuals. Study overall: Sampling drew on donors who were two women and a few men aged 18 to 49.

Comment on this clone: What it recognizes is unknown.

Unmatched junction bases numbered 11, after V lost 3 bases and J lost 4 bases. Germline lookup yields CDR1 SGHRS and CDR2 YFSETQ. The length of the CDR3 is 17 residues. Naive CD8 cells lacked CD45RO, underwent positive selection for CCR7 and left out terminally differentiated effector memory CD45RA+ cells. Across several immunoSEQ plates, the genomic DNA of each subset was split evenly. Sequenced by immunoSEQ multiplex PCR; TCRdb stores in-frame clones only, minus some. The sample contains around 2.1 million clones, 85% to 95% of which appear only once. Whole-study findings and limits: Although depth was large, rarefaction showed that sequencing of the sorted subsets was incomplete. Shared clonotypes across all four donors exceeded non-shared ones in generation probability.

The source is a man younger than 35 in good health. Some clones in this sample may be carry-over from other donors' samples. Sample: naive CD8+ T cells from PBMCs. The rearrangement uses TRBV5-1 and TRBJ2-3; TRBD2 matches at 10 bases. The CDR3 DNA reads TGCGCCAGCAGCTCTATAGCGGGAGGAAGTGTTTCAGATACGCAGTATTTT. It is translated as CASSSIAGGSVSDTQYF.